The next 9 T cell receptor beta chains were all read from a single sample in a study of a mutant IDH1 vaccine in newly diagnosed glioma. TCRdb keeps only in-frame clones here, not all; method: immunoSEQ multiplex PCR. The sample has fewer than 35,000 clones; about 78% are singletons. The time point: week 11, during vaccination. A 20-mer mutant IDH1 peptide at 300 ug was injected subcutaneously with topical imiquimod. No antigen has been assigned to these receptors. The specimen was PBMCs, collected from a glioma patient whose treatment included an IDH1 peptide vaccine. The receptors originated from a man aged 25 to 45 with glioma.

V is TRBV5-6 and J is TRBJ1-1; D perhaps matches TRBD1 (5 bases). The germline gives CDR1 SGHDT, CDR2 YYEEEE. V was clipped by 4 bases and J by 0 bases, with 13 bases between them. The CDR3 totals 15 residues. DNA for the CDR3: TGTGCCAGCAGCCCCCAATCGGGGGTGAACACTGAAGCTTTCTTT. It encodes CASSPQSGVNTEAFF.

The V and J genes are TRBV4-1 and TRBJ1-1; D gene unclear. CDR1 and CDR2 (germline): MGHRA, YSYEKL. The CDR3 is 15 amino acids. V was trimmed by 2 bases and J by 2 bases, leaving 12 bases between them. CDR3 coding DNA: TGCGCCAGCAGCCAATCGGACGGAAGAAACACTGAAGCTTTCTTT. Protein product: CASSQSDGRNTEAFF.

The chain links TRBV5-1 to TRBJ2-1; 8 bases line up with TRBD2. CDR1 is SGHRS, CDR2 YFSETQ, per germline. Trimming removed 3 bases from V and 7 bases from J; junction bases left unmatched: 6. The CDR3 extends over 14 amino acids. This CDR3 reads CASSSGLVGNEQFF. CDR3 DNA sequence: TGCGCCAGCAGCTCGGGACTAGTAGGGAATGAGCAGTTCTTC.

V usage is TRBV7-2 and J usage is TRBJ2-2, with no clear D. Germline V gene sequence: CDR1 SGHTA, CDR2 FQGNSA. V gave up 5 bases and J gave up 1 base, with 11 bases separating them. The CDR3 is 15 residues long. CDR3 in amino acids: CASSPRRKNTGELFF. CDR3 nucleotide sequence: TGTGCCAGCAGCCCCAGAAGGAAGAACACCGGGGAGCTGTTTTTT.

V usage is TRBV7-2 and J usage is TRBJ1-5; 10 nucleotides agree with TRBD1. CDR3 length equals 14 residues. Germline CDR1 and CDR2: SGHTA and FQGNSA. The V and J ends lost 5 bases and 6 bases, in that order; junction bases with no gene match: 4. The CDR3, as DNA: TGTGCCAGCAGCCCGGGACAGGGGTTTCAGCCCCAGCATTTT. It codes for CASSPGQGFQPQHF.

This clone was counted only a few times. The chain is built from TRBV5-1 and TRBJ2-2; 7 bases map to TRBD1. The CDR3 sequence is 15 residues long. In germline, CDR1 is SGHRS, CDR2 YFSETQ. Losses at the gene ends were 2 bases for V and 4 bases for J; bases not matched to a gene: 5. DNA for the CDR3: TGCGCCAGCAGCTTTATCGACAGGGCCACCGGGGAGCTGTTTTTT. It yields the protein CASSFIDRATGELFF.

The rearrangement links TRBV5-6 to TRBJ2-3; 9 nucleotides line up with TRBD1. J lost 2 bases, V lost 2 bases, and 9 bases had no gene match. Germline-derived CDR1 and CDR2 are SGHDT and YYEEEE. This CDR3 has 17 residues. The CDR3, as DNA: TGTGCCAGCAGCTTACCAACAGGGGGCTATCTCACAGATACGCAGTATTTT. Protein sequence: CASSLPTGGYLTDTQYF.

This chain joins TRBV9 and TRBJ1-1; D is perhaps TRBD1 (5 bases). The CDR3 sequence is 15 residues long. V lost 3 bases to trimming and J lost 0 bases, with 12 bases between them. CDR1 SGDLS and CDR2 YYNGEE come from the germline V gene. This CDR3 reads CASSATPTVNTEAFF. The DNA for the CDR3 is TGTGCCAGCAGCGCTACCCCGACAGTGAACACTGAAGCTTTCTTT. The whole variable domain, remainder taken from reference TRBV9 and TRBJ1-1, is DSGVTQTPKHLITATGQRVTLRCSPRSGDLSVYWYQQSLDQGLQFLIQYYNGEERAKGNILERFSAQQFPDLHSELNLSSLELGDSALYFCASSATPTVNTEAFFGQGTRLTVV.

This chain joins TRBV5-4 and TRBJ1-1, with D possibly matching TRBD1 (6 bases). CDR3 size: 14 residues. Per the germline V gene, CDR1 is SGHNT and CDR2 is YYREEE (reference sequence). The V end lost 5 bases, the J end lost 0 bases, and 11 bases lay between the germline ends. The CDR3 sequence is CASSAGHLNTEAFF. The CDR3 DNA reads TGTGCCAGCAGTGCGGGACATTTGAACACTGAAGCTTTCTTT.